The entry that follows covers one TCR beta chain sequence. The sample comes from a study of blood T cell repertoires in COVID-19. V trimming: 6 bases; J trimming: 6 bases; junction bases outside the gene matches: 11. The CDR3 is made up of 14 amino acids. Germline loops: CDR1 ENHRY, CDR2 SYGVKD. TCRdb's table, derived via immunoSEQ multiplex PCR, lists solely in-frame clones and lacks some. The sample comprises 150,000 to 200,000 clones, approximately 87% of which are singletons, and 0.88% rests with the top ten. Input material: peripheral blood. The TCR comes from a woman aged 18 to 35 who had recovered from COVID-19. V usage is TRBV10-3 and J usage is TRBJ2-7, with 7 bases fitting TRBD1. The CDR3 loop is CAIRDRTGPTEQYF. CDR3 bases: TGTGCCATCAGGGACCGGACAGGCCCAACCGAGCAGTACTTC.